These T cell receptor beta chains were read from a single sample in a study of blood T cell repertoires in COVID-19. Using immunoSEQ multiplex PCR, the repertoire was profiled, and TCRdb retains in-frame clones only, with some absent. The table includes 150,000 to 200,000 clones, about 77% detected once. The sample consisted of PBMCs or T cells enriched from blood (not recorded which). These receptor sequences come from a woman between 50 and 59 years old with acute COVID-19. The CDR3 runs from the conserved cysteine through the conserved F or W. D genes are given only for firm matches. Only part of the rows carry a size: once, few, many, or a class if the clone is expanded.

d_call clone_size j_call v_call cdr3_nt cdr3_aa
NA NA TRBJ2-1 TRBV27 TGTGCCAGCAGTCTACGGGGAAACTCCTACAATGAGCAGTTCTTC CASSLRGNSYNEQFF
NA NA TRBJ1-1 TRBV6-1 TGTGCCAGCAGTGAACGGGGGGCCAATACTGAAGCTTTCTTT CASSERGANTEAFF
NA NA TRBJ1-1 TRBV18 TGTGCCAGCGCGATGAGACAGGACACTGAAGCTTTCTTT CASAMRQDTEAFF
TRBD2 NA TRBJ2-5 TRBV5-8 TGTGCCAGCAGCTTGGCCCTAGCGGGGGTCCAAGAGACCCAGTACTTC CASSLALAGVQETQYF
TRBD1 NA TRBJ2-2 TRBV28 TGTGCCAGCAGTCCTACATTACAAGGGGGCGAGGACACCGGGGAGCTGTTTTTT CASSPTLQGGEDTGELFF
NA NA TRBJ1-2 TRBV9 TGTGCCAGCAGCAGGGGGGGGACGGCTGGCTACACCTTC CASSRGGTAGYTF
TRBD1 once TRBJ1-2 TRBV4-1 TGCGTCAGCAGCCAAGATCAGGGGGATAAGGGGGCGTATGGCTACACCTTC CVSSQDQGDKGAYGYTF
NA NA TRBJ1-1 TRBV5-1 TGCGCCAGCAGCTACTACGGAAACACTGAAGCTTTCTTT CASSYYGNTEAFF
TRBD1 few TRBJ1-1 TRBV19 TGTGCCAGTACCAGAGACAGGGGCACTGAAGCTTTCTTT CASTRDRGTEAFF
NA NA TRBJ1-2 TRBV18 TGTGCCAGCTCGCGTGAGGAAGGCTACACCTTC CASSREEGYTF
NA once TRBJ1-6 TRBV6-5 TGTGCCAGCAGTTACTCGAGCAGGGATAATTCACCCCTCCACTTT CASSYSSRDNSPLHF
TRBD1 once TRBJ1-4 TRBV2 TGTGCCAGCAGTGTCCGGGACAGGGGGAATGAAAAACTGTTTTTT CASSVRDRGNEKLFF
TRBD1 NA TRBJ1-4 TRBV7-6 TGTGCCAGCAGCTCAGGGGGGCTAAGTGGGGAAAAACTGTTTTTT CASSSGGLSGEKLFF
NA few TRBJ1-1 TRBV3-1/TRBV3-2 TGTGCCAGCAGCCGAACAGGGGAAGCTTTCTTT CASSRTGEAFF
NA NA TRBJ2-2 TRBV12-5 TGTGCTAGTGGTCCAGGGGGGACCGGGGAGCTGTTTTTT CASGPGGTGELFF
NA NA TRBJ1-2 TRBV4-1 TGCGCCAGCAGCCAAGCGGATGGCAGGAAATATGGCTACACCTTC CASSQADGRKYGYTF
TRBD2 NA TRBJ2-3 TRBV7-2 TGTGCCAGCAGAAGAGCGGGGGGGGGCACAGATACGCAGTATTTT CASRRAGGGTDTQYF
NA NA TRBJ1-1 TRBV11-3 TGTGCCAGCAGCCGGACGGGGGACGGTAACACTGAAGCTTTCTTT CASSRTGDGNTEAFF
NA once TRBJ2-1 TRBV5-1 TGCGCCAGCAGCGTCGGGACAAGGCTCAATGAGCAGTTCTTC CASSVGTRLNEQFF
TRBD1 NA TRBJ1-6 TRBV7-9 TGTGCCAGCAGCATTGGACAGGGTGTGTCACCCCTCCACTTT CASSIGQGVSPLHF
TRBD1 NA TRBJ1-1 TRBV6-2/TRBV6-3 TGTGCCAGCAGTTCAAGACAGGGGAACACTGAAGCTTTCTTT CASSSRQGNTEAFF
NA NA TRBJ1-1 TRBV12-5 TGTGCTAGTGGCTACAGGGAAGGAACTGAAGCTTTCTTT CASGYREGTEAFF
NA NA TRBJ1-3 TRBV7-2 TGTGCCAGCAGCTTAATGTCCGGTTACTCTGGAAACACCATATATTTT CASSLMSGYSGNTIYF
NA NA TRBJ2-3 TRBV3-1/TRBV3-2 TGTGCCAGCAGTCCCCAAGGGGGAGGGGGAGGAGGCACAGATACGCAGTATTTT CASSPQGGGGGGTDTQYF
TRBD2 few TRBJ2-1 TRBV3-1/TRBV3-2 TGTGCCAGCAGCAGGGCCCTTAGCGGGTACAATGAGCAGTTCTTC CASSRALSGYNEQFF
NA many TRBJ2-2 TRBV5-1 TGCGCCAGCAGCTTTGGACAGAGCAGAGGCACCGGGGAGCTGTTTTTT CASSFGQSRGTGELFF
TRBD1 once TRBJ1-2 TRBV5-6 TGTGCCAGCAGTACCGGGACAGGGGATACTAACACCTTC CASSTGTGDTNTF
NA NA TRBJ2-2 TRBV19 TGTGCCAGCGGAAAGGGAGCGAACACCGGGGAGCTGTTTTTT CASGKGANTGELFF
TRBD1 NA TRBJ2-3 TRBV2 TGTGCCAGCGATAGACAGGGGGCCACAGATACGCAGTATTTT CASDRQGATDTQYF
NA NA TRBJ1-1 TRBV6-4 TGTGCCAGCAGTAGGGAGGGGAAGAACACTGAAGCTTTCTTT CASSREGKNTEAFF
NA NA TRBJ2-2 TRBV18 TGTGCCAGCTCTCTCGGACAGACCGGGGAGCTGTTTTTT CASSLGQTGELFF
TRBD1 NA TRBJ2-2 TRBV6-1 TGTGCCAGCAGTGAACAGGGGGCGGACACCGGGGAGCTGTTTTTT CASSEQGADTGELFF
TRBD1 NA TRBJ1-3 TRBV30 TGTGCCTGGAGGAAACGGGACAGCTATTTCTCTGGAAACACCATATATTTT CAWRKRDSYFSGNTIYF
TRBD1 many TRBJ1-1 TRBV11-3 TGTGCCAGCAGCTTAGGGGGGACAGGGAACACTGAAGCTTTCTTT CASSLGGTGNTEAFF
NA NA TRBJ1-3 TRBV21-1 TGTGCCAGCAGGGGGGACTGGCATTCGGGAAACACCATATATTTT CASRGDWHSGNTIYF
TRBD1 NA TRBJ1-2 TRBV23-1 TGCGCCAGCAGTCATAGGGACAGGGGCCCCAGAGGGTATGGCTACACCTTC CASSHRDRGPRGYGYTF
TRBD2 NA TRBJ2-3 TRBV23-1 TGCGCCAGCAGTCCCCTGTGCAGGGTTCGGACTAGCGGGGGTGGATCCGGCACAGATACGCAGTATTTT CASSPLCRVRTSGGGSGTDTQYF
NA NA TRBJ1-1 TRBV18 TGTGCCAGCTCACCACGGCGTGATACAGGAATAGCTTTCTTT CASSPRRDTGIAFF
NA NA TRBJ1-2 TRBV7-2 TGTGCCAGCAGCTTAGGGCAGGGCTATGGCTACACCTTC CASSLGQGYGYTF
TRBD1 NA TRBJ1-3 TRBV30 TGTGCCTGGAGTGTTGGGACAGGGACTAGAAACACCATATATTTT CAWSVGTGTRNTIYF
NA NA TRBJ2-4 TRBV7-6 TGTGCCAGCAGCCCGTCGGGGGTGGGTGCCAAAAACATTCAGTACTTC CASSPSGVGAKNIQYF
NA once TRBJ1-5 TRBV19 TGTGCCAGTAGTATCGACTTTAATCAGCCCCAGCATTTT CASSIDFNQPQHF
TRBD2 once TRBJ2-5 TRBV18 TGTGCCAGCTCACCTCGCCGGACTGGCCTAGCGGGGGGAGTAAGTGAGACCCAGTACTTC CASSPRRTGLAGGVSETQYF
NA NA TRBJ1-6 TRBV11-2 TGTGCCAGCAGCTTATGGGGCAAGAAGAGTTCACCCCTCCACTTT CASSLWGKKSSPLHF
NA NA TRBJ1-1 TRBV6-5 TGTGCCACCTCCGACAGATTAAACACTGAAGCTTTCTTT CATSDRLNTEAFF
NA once TRBJ2-2 TRBV19 TGTGCCGGGTCCGCAAGCGGGGCGGGGGCCAGGGAGCTGTTTTTT CAGSASGAGARELFF
TRBD1 NA TRBJ1-1 TRBV4-1 TGCGCCAGCAGCCACCCGGGACAGGGGAGAACTGAAGCTTTCTTT CASSHPGQGRTEAFF
NA NA TRBJ2-1 TRBV11-1 TGTGCCAGCAGCCCGTGGACAGTTCAAAGGACCAATGAGCAGTTCTTC CASSPWTVQRTNEQFF
TRBD2 NA TRBJ2-1 TRBV7-2 TGTGCCAGCAGCTTAGATTTAAGCGGGGAAAAGCAGTTCTTC CASSLDLSGEKQFF
TRBD2 NA TRBJ2-1 TRBV5-1 TGCGCCAGCCAACCTAGCGGGGGATACAATGAGCAGTTCTTC CASQPSGGYNEQFF
TRBD2 NA TRBJ2-5 TRBV12-3/TRBV12-4 TGTGCCAGTAGCGGGTACCAAGAGACCCAGTACTTC CASSGYQETQYF